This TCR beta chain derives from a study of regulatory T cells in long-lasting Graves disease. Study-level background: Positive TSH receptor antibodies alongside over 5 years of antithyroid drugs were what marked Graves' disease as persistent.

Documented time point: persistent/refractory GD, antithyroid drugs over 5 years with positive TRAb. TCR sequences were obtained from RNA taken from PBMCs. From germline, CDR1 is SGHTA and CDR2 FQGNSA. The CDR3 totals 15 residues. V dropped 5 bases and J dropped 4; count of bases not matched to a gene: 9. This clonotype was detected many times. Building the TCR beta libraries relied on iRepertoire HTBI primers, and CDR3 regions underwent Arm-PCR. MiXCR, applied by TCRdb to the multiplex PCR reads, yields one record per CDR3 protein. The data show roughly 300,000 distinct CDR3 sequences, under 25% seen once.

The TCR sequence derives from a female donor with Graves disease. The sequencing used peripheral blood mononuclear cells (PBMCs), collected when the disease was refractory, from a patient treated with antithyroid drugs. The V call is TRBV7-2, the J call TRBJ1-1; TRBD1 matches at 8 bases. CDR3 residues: CASSTLLGTGTEAFF. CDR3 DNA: TGTGCCAGCAGCACACTTTTGGGGACAGGCACTGAAGCTTTCTTT.